This TCR beta chain was recorded in a study of T cell changes during pregnancy in multiple sclerosis. Method: immunoSEQ multiplex PCR; TCRdb's copy keeps in-frame clones and lacks some. Of more than 25,000 clones in the sample, nearly 90% were seen once. J was trimmed by 6 bases and V by 2 bases; bases with no gene match: 7. The CDR3 has 15 amino acids. Germline values: CDR1 MDHEN, CDR2 SYDVKM. Material: CD8+ T cells from peripheral blood mononuclear cells, obtained in the third trimester of pregnancy. The TCR comes from a female donor with multiple sclerosis, enrolled in a pregnancy study. This chain connects TRBV28 to TRBJ2-1; 7 bases agree with TRBD2. CDR3 protein: CASSLSGAGVNEQFF. The CDR3 region has the DNA TGTGCCAGCAGTTTAAGCGGGGCCGGGGTCAATGAGCAGTTCTTC. The full variable domain, rest sourced from reference TRBV28 and TRBJ2-1, is DVKVTQSSRYLVKRTGEKVFLECVQDMDHENMFWYRQDPGLGLRLIYFSYDVKMKEKGDIPEGYSVSREKKERFSLILESASTNQTSMYLCASSLSGAGVNEQFFGPGTRLTVL.